Sequencing of this T cell receptor beta chain was carried out in a study of cytomegalovirus exposure and HLA in healthy donors. CDR3 size: 12 residues. The junction had 4 bases not matched to a gene; V was cut back by 7 bases and J by 5 bases. CDR1 SQVTM and CDR2 ANQGSEA come from the germline V gene. With 60 Vbeta and 13 Jbeta primers, the PCR was carried out. Profiled with immunoSEQ multiplex PCR; TCRdb holds only in-frame clones, not every one. The sample yields 120,000 or so clones, about 62% seen once. The V gene is TRBV29-1, the J gene TRBJ1-4; 7 nucleotides agree with TRBD1. The origin of this receptor is a woman aged 40 to 49 in good health and CMV-seropositive. Input material: PBMCs. This chain's CDR3 is CSAMTGNEKLFF. CDR3 coding DNA: TGCAGCGCCATGACAGGGAATGAAAAACTGTTTTTT.